A selection of T cell receptor beta chains follows, all from one sample in a study of cytomegalovirus exposure and HLA in healthy donors. Repertoires were generated with immunoSEQ multiplex PCR, while TCRdb's copy carries only in-frame clones and drops some. The table records roughly 150,000 clones, over 75% of them present only once. The sequenced material came from PBMCs. These receptors were collected from a man between 25 and 39 years old in good health and CMV-seropositive. CDR3s include the opening cysteine and the closing phenylalanine or tryptophan. Each record gives: CDR3 protein, CDR3 DNA, V gene, J gene, clone size, D gene. A D gene is named only where the DNA matches it firmly. The size entry is marked missing in some rows and otherwise reads once, few, many or a size class.

CDR3aa: CASSQQGIYGYTF
CDR3nt: TGTGCCAGCAGCCAGCAGGGAATCTATGGCTACACCTTC
v_gene: TRBV14
j_gene: TRBJ1-2
abundance: -
d_gene: -

CDR3aa: CASARTGQEYRPQHF
CDR3nt: TGTGCCAGCGCCCGAACCGGACAGGAGTATCGGCCCCAGCATTTT
v_gene: TRBV2
j_gene: TRBJ1-5
abundance: -
d_gene: TRBD1

CDR3aa: CASSSGVAGGGETQYF
CDR3nt: TGTGCCAGCAGTTCAGGGGTAGCGGGGGGTGGGGAGACCCAGTACTTC
v_gene: TRBV28
j_gene: TRBJ2-5
abundance: -
d_gene: TRBD2

CDR3aa: CATSSNRGPEQFF
CDR3nt: TGTGCCACCAGCAGCAACAGGGGGCCTGAGCAGTTCTTC
v_gene: TRBV15
j_gene: TRBJ2-1
abundance: -
d_gene: TRBD1

CDR3aa: CASSLAPTPTQYF
CDR3nt: TGTGCCAGCAGCTTAGCTCCTACTCCGACCCAGTACTTC
v_gene: TRBV7-9
j_gene: TRBJ2-5
abundance: few
d_gene: -

CDR3aa: CASSSPLGVGYTF
CDR3nt: TGTGCCAGCAGTTCTCCCTTGGGCGTTGGCTACACCTTC
v_gene: TRBV28
j_gene: TRBJ1-2
abundance: -
d_gene: -

CDR3aa: CAWRNSGGTGELFF
CDR3nt: TGTGCCTGGAGGAATAGCGGGGGCACCGGGGAGCTGTTTTTT
v_gene: TRBV30
j_gene: TRBJ2-2
abundance: -
d_gene: TRBD2

CDR3aa: CASSPRGGTYNEQFF
CDR3nt: TGTGCCAGCAGTCCGCGGGGTGGTACATACAATGAGCAGTTCTTC
v_gene: TRBV27
j_gene: TRBJ2-1
abundance: -
d_gene: -

CDR3aa: CASSVQTTGYEQYF
CDR3nt: TGCGCCAGCAGTGTCCAGACAACGGGGTACGAGCAGTACTTC
v_gene: TRBV10-1
j_gene: TRBJ2-7
abundance: few
d_gene: -

CDR3aa: CASTRSVQGNSPLHF
CDR3nt: TGTGCCAGCACTCGTTCGGTACAGGGTAATTCACCCCTCCACTTT
v_gene: TRBV28
j_gene: TRBJ1-6
abundance: -
d_gene: -

CDR3aa: CSSSSRIGTGITEAFF
CDR3nt: TGTTCCAGCAGCTCCCGAATCGGGACAGGGATCACTGAAGCTTTCTTT
v_gene: TRBV7-9
j_gene: TRBJ1-1
abundance: -
d_gene: TRBD1

CDR3aa: CASTQTSGSVIREQYF
CDR3nt: TGTGCCAGCACTCAGACTAGCGGGAGTGTTATTCGAGAGCAGTACTTC
v_gene: TRBV28
j_gene: TRBJ2-7
abundance: few
d_gene: TRBD2

CDR3aa: CASSILTGGMGNQPQHF
CDR3nt: TGTGCCAGTAGTATTTTAACAGGGGGCATGGGCAATCAGCCCCAGCATTTT
v_gene: TRBV19
j_gene: TRBJ1-5
abundance: -
d_gene: TRBD1

CDR3aa: CATSRDGGRGQETQYF
CDR3nt: TGTGCCACCAGCAGAGATGGCGGGAGAGGCCAAGAGACCCAGTACTTC
v_gene: TRBV15
j_gene: TRBJ2-5
abundance: -
d_gene: TRBD2

CDR3aa: CASSLGPHTAATNEKLFF
CDR3nt: TGTGCCAGCAGCTTGGGGCCACATACAGCTGCAACTAATGAAAAACTGTTTTTT
v_gene: TRBV5-5
j_gene: TRBJ1-4
abundance: -
d_gene: -

CDR3aa: CASSLSPQARYQPQHF
CDR3nt: TGTGCCAGCAGTTTATCCCCGCAGGCCCGATATCAGCCCCAGCATTTT
v_gene: TRBV28
j_gene: TRBJ1-5
abundance: -
d_gene: -

CDR3aa: CASSEGGLGTDTQYF
CDR3nt: TGTGCCAGCAGTGAAGGGGGCCTGGGCACAGATACGCAGTATTTT
v_gene: TRBV6-1
j_gene: TRBJ2-3
abundance: -
d_gene: -

CDR3aa: CASSLDGNRNTEAFF
CDR3nt: TGCGCCAGCAGCCTTGACGGGAACCGAAACACTGAAGCTTTCTTT
v_gene: TRBV5-1
j_gene: TRBJ1-1
abundance: few
d_gene: -

CDR3aa: CASSSPPGGTEAFF
CDR3nt: TGTGCCAGCAGCTCTCCCCCAGGGGGCACTGAAGCTTTCTTT
v_gene: TRBV7-9
j_gene: TRBJ1-1
abundance: -
d_gene: TRBD1

CDR3aa: CASSQGVAGAGDEQFF
CDR3nt: TGTGCCAGCAGCCAAGGGGTGGCGGGAGCGGGCGATGAGCAGTTCTTC
v_gene: TRBV4-2
j_gene: TRBJ2-1
abundance: -
d_gene: TRBD2

CDR3aa: CASSDARDRAFNYGYTF
CDR3nt: TGTGCCAGCAGCGACGCCCGGGACAGGGCTTTTAACTATGGCTACACCTTC
v_gene: TRBV9
j_gene: TRBJ1-2
abundance: -
d_gene: TRBD1

CDR3aa: CASSPILAGMKETQYF
CDR3nt: TGTGCCAGCAGCCCCATCCTAGCGGGGATGAAAGAGACCCAGTACTTC
v_gene: TRBV11-2
j_gene: TRBJ2-5
abundance: -
d_gene: TRBD2

CDR3aa: CASSSGDEQFF
CDR3nt: TGTGCCAGCAGCTCGGGAGACGAGCAGTTCTTC
v_gene: TRBV13
j_gene: TRBJ2-1
abundance: -
d_gene: -

CDR3aa: CASSHVGLGSTEAFF
CDR3nt: TGTGCCAGCAGCCACGTGGGGTTGGGGAGCACTGAAGCTTTCTTT
v_gene: TRBV5-6
j_gene: TRBJ1-1
abundance: once
d_gene: -

CDR3aa: CASSFSARQGPYEQYF
CDR3nt: TGTGCCAGCAGTTTTTCCGCTCGACAGGGGCCGTACGAGCAGTACTTC
v_gene: TRBV28
j_gene: TRBJ2-7
abundance: -
d_gene: TRBD1

CDR3aa: CASSETEGTYTEAFF
CDR3nt: TGCGCCAGCAGTGAAACCGAAGGGACTTACACTGAAGCTTTCTTT
v_gene: TRBV10-1
j_gene: TRBJ1-1
abundance: once
d_gene: -

CDR3aa: CASSGTRTTYNEQFF
CDR3nt: TGCGCCAGCAGTGGTACACGGACTACCTACAATGAGCAGTTCTTC
v_gene: TRBV5-1
j_gene: TRBJ2-1
abundance: -
d_gene: -

CDR3aa: CASSQSKRGGLADTQYF
CDR3nt: TGTGCCAGCAGTCAATCAAAGCGGGGGGGCCTCGCAGATACGCAGTATTTT
v_gene: TRBV11-3
j_gene: TRBJ2-3
abundance: -
d_gene: TRBD2

CDR3aa: CASSGVLAGGRETQYF
CDR3nt: TGTGCCAGCAGTGGGGTCTTAGCGGGGGGCCGAGAGACCCAGTACTTC
v_gene: TRBV27
j_gene: TRBJ2-5
abundance: -
d_gene: TRBD2

CDR3aa: CASSLPGNEQFF
CDR3nt: TGCGCCAGCAGCTTACCAGGGAATGAGCAGTTCTTC
v_gene: TRBV5-1
j_gene: TRBJ2-1
abundance: -
d_gene: -

CDR3aa: CASSVLNRDWSRTQYF
CDR3nt: TGTGCCAGCAGCGTACTTAACCGGGACTGGTCACGAACCCAGTACTTC
v_gene: TRBV9
j_gene: TRBJ2-5
abundance: -
d_gene: -

CDR3aa: CASSFTGLWDREGYGYTF
CDR3nt: TGTGCCAGCAGTTTTACGGGTCTGTGGGACAGGGAAGGCTATGGCTACACCTTC
v_gene: TRBV28
j_gene: TRBJ1-2
abundance: -
d_gene: TRBD1

CDR3aa: CASNARVGEQYF
CDR3nt: TGTGCCAGCAACGCCAGGGTTGGTGAGCAGTACTTC
v_gene: TRBV11-2
j_gene: TRBJ2-7
abundance: -
d_gene: -

CDR3aa: CASSRSTQETQYF
CDR3nt: TGTGCCAGCAGCCGTAGTACCCAAGAGACCCAGTACTTC
v_gene: TRBV7-9
j_gene: TRBJ2-5
abundance: -
d_gene: -

CDR3aa: CASSFRDNPYEQYF
CDR3nt: TGTGCCAGCAGTTTCCGGGACAACCCATACGAGCAGTACTTC
v_gene: TRBV27
j_gene: TRBJ2-7
abundance: -
d_gene: -

CDR3aa: CSVVRDNPLYNEQFF
CDR3nt: TGCAGCGTTGTGAGGGACAACCCCTTATACAATGAGCAGTTCTTC
v_gene: TRBV29-1
j_gene: TRBJ2-1
abundance: few
d_gene: -

CDR3aa: CASSPVTGGNEKLFF
CDR3nt: TGTGCCAGCAGCCCCGTGACAGGGGGCAATGAAAAACTGTTTTTT
v_gene: TRBV7-9
j_gene: TRBJ1-4
abundance: -
d_gene: TRBD1

CDR3aa: CASSYHGQGAYEQYF
CDR3nt: TGTGCCAGCAGTTACCATGGACAGGGGGCCTACGAGCAGTACTTC
v_gene: TRBV6-6
j_gene: TRBJ2-7
abundance: -
d_gene: TRBD1

CDR3aa: CASSPPQGLTEAFF
CDR3nt: TGTGCCAGCAGCCCGCCGCAGGGACTGACTGAAGCTTTCTTT
v_gene: TRBV7-9
j_gene: TRBJ1-1
abundance: once
d_gene: -

CDR3aa: CASSIASSSPEQYF
CDR3nt: TGTGCCAGTAGTATAGCCTCTTCCTCCCCCGAGCAGTACTTC
v_gene: TRBV19
j_gene: TRBJ2-7
abundance: -
d_gene: -

CDR3aa: CASSPQIGGLAKNIQYF
CDR3nt: TGTGCCAGCAGCCCCCAGATAGGAGGATTAGCCAAAAACATTCAGTACTTC
v_gene: TRBV9
j_gene: TRBJ2-4
abundance: -
d_gene: -

CDR3aa: CASSPKELHEQYF
CDR3nt: TGCGCCAGCAGCCCAAAAGAGCTGCACGAGCAGTACTTC
v_gene: TRBV5-1
j_gene: TRBJ2-7
abundance: -
d_gene: -

CDR3aa: CATAGGQANVLTF
CDR3nt: TGTGCCACCGCAGGGGGCCAGGCCAACGTCCTGACTTTC
v_gene: TRBV18
j_gene: TRBJ2-6
abundance: -
d_gene: TRBD1

CDR3aa: CAWSGQRTGELFF
CDR3nt: TGTGCCTGGTCGGGACAGAGGACCGGGGAGCTGTTTTTT
v_gene: TRBV30
j_gene: TRBJ2-2
abundance: -
d_gene: TRBD1